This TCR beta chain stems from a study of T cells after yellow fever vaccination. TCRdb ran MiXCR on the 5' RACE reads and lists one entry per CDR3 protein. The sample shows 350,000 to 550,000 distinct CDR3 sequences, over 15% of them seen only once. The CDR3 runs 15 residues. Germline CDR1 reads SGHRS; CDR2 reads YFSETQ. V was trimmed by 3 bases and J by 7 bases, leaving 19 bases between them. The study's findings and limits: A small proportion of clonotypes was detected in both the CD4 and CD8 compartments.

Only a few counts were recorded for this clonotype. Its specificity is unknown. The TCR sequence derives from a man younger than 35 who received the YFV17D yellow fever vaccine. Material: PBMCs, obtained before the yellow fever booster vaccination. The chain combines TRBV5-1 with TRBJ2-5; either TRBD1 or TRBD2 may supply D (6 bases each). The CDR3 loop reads CASSSGGGTRGTQYF. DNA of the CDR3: TGCGCCAGCAGCTCAGGAGGGGGGACCAGAGGGACCCAGTACTTC.